This TCR beta chain comes out of a study of T-cell reconstitution after alpha-beta-depleted transplantation in children. Study-wide points: Reported findings indicate that, about two months after transplant, alpha-beta T cells came from several hundred expanded clones, which were derived from non-depleted graft cells. From newly produced T cells came most of the T-cell counts and diversity one year after transplant.

V trimming: 5 bases; J trimming: 3 bases; junction bases outside the gene matches: 5. Germline V lookup: CDR1 MNHEY, CDR2 SMNVEV (reference sequence). The CDR3 extends over 14 amino acids. This clonotype appeared many times. Its antigen remains unidentified. The authors prepared the TCRbeta library with unique molecular identifiers. MiXCR was run by TCRdb on the PCR reads, yielding one entry per CDR3 protein. The sample holds over 450,000 distinct CDR3 sequences, about 10% seen once. V usage is TRBV27 and J usage is TRBJ1-2; TRBD1 aligns across 8 bases. The TCR originated in a child aged 2-9 years with inherited bone marrow failure, due to receive a stem cell transplant. The starting material was PBMCs, obtained before TCRalphabeta/CD19-depleted stem cell transplant. This CDR3 is CASSPKTGDYGYTF. DNA for the CDR3: TGTGCCAGCAGTCCCAAGACAGGGGACTATGGCTACACCTTC.